The TCR beta chain under discussion was sequenced for a study of T cell changes during pregnancy in multiple sclerosis. Sequencing was performed with immunoSEQ multiplex PCR; in TCRdb, only in-frame clones are kept and a portion is missing. The data hold about 70,000 clones, with more than 80% observed a single time. With 0 bases removed from V and 11 bases from J, the gap between germline ends came to 11 bases. The CDR3 length is 13 residues. Per germline, CDR1 KGHSH and CDR2 LQKENI. This clone was recorded only once. Sample: peripheral blood, taken in the second trimester of pregnancy. The rearrangement uses TRBV18 and TRBJ2-4; unclear D gene. This receptor was identified in a female donor in good health, enrolled as a control in a pregnancy study. CDR3 residues: CASSPPGEQLQYF. CDR3 DNA sequence: TGTGCCAGCTCACCACCGGGCGAACAACTTCAGTACTTC.